This T cell receptor beta chain was observed in a study of blood T cells in healthy people across ages. Together with a sample-barcoded 5' primer, a J-beta primer mix was included in a second PCR lasting about 6 to 11 cycles. Sequencing recovered at least 2.5 million CDR3-containing paired-end reads from each sample. TCRdb re-called the 5' RACE reads with MiXCR, one entry per CDR3 protein. The data show some 1.5 million distinct CDR3 sequences, with about 30% seen just once and 7.7% held by the top ten. The TCR comes from a woman aged 25 to 39 in good health. Sequencing input: blood.

The CDR3: CASSLGVSPDTQYF. The DNA for the CDR3 is TGCGCCAGCAGTCTCGGAGTCAGCCCAGATACGCAGTATTTT. The genes are TRBV5-1 and TRBJ2-3, with D unresolved. The CDR3 runs to 14 residues. Germline CDR1 is SGHRS and CDR2 is YFSETQ. V was cut by 5 bases and J by 4 bases, with 14 bases left in between.